Listed below are T cell receptor beta chains from one sample, sequenced in a study of shared clonotypes between healthy human individuals. The method was immunoSEQ multiplex PCR; TCRdb's version includes in-frame clones alone and lacks a portion of them. The sample consists of about 1 million clones, around 74% of them appearing once. Sequenced: memory CD4+ T cells sorted from blood. These receptor sequences come from a man between 18 and 29 years old in good health. The CDR3 runs from the conserved cysteine through the conserved F or W. D genes are given only for firm matches. Clone size is given for some rows only: seen once, a few or many times, or a class if the clone is expanded.

>TRBV7-8|.|TRBJ2-7|.
CASSLAVRAEQYF
TGTGCCAGCAGCTTAGCGGTAAGGGCCGAGCAGTACTTC
>TRBV25-1|once|TRBJ2-7|.
CASSRNGVEQYF
TGTGCCAGCAGCCGGAACGGGGTGGAGCAGTACTTC
>TRBV12-5|.|TRBJ2-5|TRBD1
CASGLGQGDETQYF
TGTGCTAGTGGTTTGGGACAGGGGGACGAGACCCAGTACTTC
>TRBV21-1|.|TRBJ2-5|.
CASSSPRGDRVNREETQYF
TGTGCCAGCAGCTCGCCAAGGGGGGACAGGGTTAATCGGGAAGAGACCCAGTACTTC
>TRBV2|.|TRBJ1-5|.
CASSDILNQPQHF
TGTGCCAGCAGTGATATCCTCAATCAGCCCCAGCATTTT
>TRBV6-1|.|TRBJ1-1|.
CASRGASGLSTEAFF
TGTGCCAGCAGGGGCGCCTCCGGGTTGAGCACTGAAGCTTTCTTT
>TRBV19|.|TRBJ2-7|TRBD1
CASRMQQGNEQYF
TGTGCCAGTAGAATGCAACAGGGGAACGAGCAGTACTTC
>TRBV7-8|.|TRBJ2-3|TRBD1
CASSLRTGHTTDTQYF
TGTGCCAGCAGCCTAAGGACAGGGCACACAACAGATACGCAGTATTTT
>TRBV11-2|.|TRBJ1-1|.
CASSLDILNTEAFF
TGTGCCAGCAGCTTGGACATATTGAACACTGAAGCTTTCTTT
>TRBV10-3|.|TRBJ1-4|TRBD1
CAISTGVSEKLFF
TGTGCCATCAGCACAGGGGTTTCTGAAAAACTGTTTTTT
>TRBV7-9|.|TRBJ1-4|TRBD1
CASSPNPSADRGEGEKLFF
TGTGCCAGCAGCCCTAACCCCAGCGCGGACAGGGGGGAAGGTGAAAAACTGTTTTTT
>TRBV28|.|TRBJ1-3|TRBD1
CASSFFLGQGGNTIYF
TGTGCCAGCAGTTTCTTTCTCGGACAGGGCGGAAACACCATATATTTT
>TRBV27|.|TRBJ1-5|.
CASSPDRGQPQHF
TGTGCCAGCAGCCCCGACAGAGGTCAGCCCCAGCATTTT
>TRBV6-5|.|TRBJ2-7|TRBD1
CASSYSPGTGGEQYF
TGTGCCAGCAGTTACTCCCCGGGGACAGGCGGAGAGCAGTACTTC
>TRBV30|.|TRBJ2-7|TRBD2
CAWSRGVAYEQYF
TGTGCCTGGAGTCGGGGGGTGGCCTACGAGCAGTACTTC
>TRBV30|few|TRBJ2-2|.
CAWRGGNTGELFF
TGTGCCTGGAGAGGGGGGAACACCGGGGAGCTGTTTTTT
>TRBV19|.|TRBJ1-5|.
CASTEQGGGNQPQHF
TGTGCCAGTACCGAACAGGGAGGTGGCAATCAGCCCCAGCATTTT
>TRBV30|few|TRBJ1-6|TRBD1
CAWSKGQGAIRSYNSPLHF
TGTGCCTGGAGTAAGGGACAGGGGGCGATTAGGTCCTATAATTCACCCCTCCACTTT
>TRBV5-4|.|TRBJ1-6|.
CASRRGGYPNSPLHF
TGTGCCAGCAGGAGGGGGGGGTATCCCAATTCACCCCTCCACTTT
>TRBV19|.|TRBJ1-1|.
CASSNTAGDTEAFF
TGTGCCAGTAGTAATACGGCGGGGGACACTGAAGCTTTCTTT
>TRBV11-2|.|TRBJ2-5|.
CASSFGGQIHQETQYF
TGTGCCAGCAGCTTCGGGGGACAGATCCACCAAGAGACCCAGTACTTC
>TRBV9|.|TRBJ2-3|.
CASSALTDTQYF
TGTGCCAGCAGCGCCCTCACAGATACGCAGTATTTT
>TRBV6-1|.|TRBJ1-4|.
CASREVAEKLFF
TGTGCCAGCAGAGAGGTCGCTGAAAAACTGTTTTTT